Listed here are 25 T cell receptor beta chains from one sample, sequenced in a study of control samples from healthy donors and cancer patients. Libraries were prepared by immunoSEQ multiplex PCR; TCRdb keeps only in-frame clonotypes and omits some of them. The data show about 140,000 clones, with around nine tenths seen just once and 11% held by the top ten. The specimen was blood. These receptors were collected from a man aged 30-40 years in good health.

The chain couples TRBV11-3 to TRBJ1-1; TRBD1 is a possible D gene (5 bases). The CDR3 contains 15 residues. Trimming left V 1 base short and J 2 bases short, with 11 bases between. Per the germline V gene, CDR1 is SGHNT and CDR2 is YENEEA. CDR3 region: CASSLGRTGNTEAFF. In DNA form, the CDR3 reads TGTGCCAGCAGCTTAGGCCGCACAGGTAACACTGAAGCTTTCTTT. Together with reference TRBV11-3 and TRBJ1-1, the CDR3 gives the full variable domain: EAGVVQSPRYKIIEKKQPVAFWCNPISGHNTLYWYLQNLGQGPELLIRYENEEAVDDSQLPKDRFSAERLKGVDSTLKIQPAELGDSAVYLCASSLGRTGNTEAFFGQGTRLTVV.

This chain uses TRBV28 with TRBJ2-5; TRBD1 aligns across 11 bases. From germline, CDR1 is MDHEN and CDR2 SYDVKM. CDR3 length: 14 amino acids. The V and J ends lost 4 bases and 6 bases, in that order; junction bases with no gene match: 4. CDR3 amino acids: CASSWTGGRKTQYF. The CDR3 DNA reads as TGTGCCAGCAGTTGGACAGGGGGCAGAAAGACCCAGTACTTC. The full variable domain, completed using reference TRBV28 and TRBJ2-5, is DVKVTQSSRYLVKRTGEKVFLECVQDMDHENMFWYRQDPGLGLRLIYFSYDVKMKEKGDIPEGYSVSREKKERFSLILESASTNQTSMYLCASSWTGGRKTQYFGPGTRLLVL.

V and J are TRBV30 and TRBJ2-7, with 8 nucleotides matching TRBD1. Germline V lookup: CDR1 GTSNPN, CDR2 SVGIG (reference sequence). This CDR3 contains 15 residues. V dropped 4 bases and J dropped 1; count of bases not matched to a gene: 9. In DNA, the CDR3 is TGTGCCTGGACTCAAGGGACAGGCCGATCCTACGAGCAGTACTTC. It encodes CAWTQGTGRSYEQYF.

This chain connects TRBV5-1 to TRBJ1-2, with 9 bases lining up with TRBD1. CDR1 SGHRS and CDR2 YFSETQ come from the germline V gene. With V trimmed by 1 base and J by 7 bases, 8 bases remained unmatched. The CDR3 has 15 amino acids. The CDR3 sequence: CASSLQGQGLFGYTF. For the CDR3, the DNA is TGCGCCAGCAGCTTGCAGGGACAGGGTTTGTTTGGCTACACCTTC.

The rearrangement joins TRBV11-2 to TRBJ2-1, with 8 bases matching TRBD1. The J segment lost 2 bases and the V segment lost 1 base, leaving 7 bases of the junction unmatched. CDR1 is SGHAT and CDR2 is FQNNGV in the germline V gene. This CDR3 is 17 amino acids long. CDR3 nucleotides: TGTGCCAGCAGCTTAGCTTACAGGGGGAGGACCTACAATGAGCAGTTCTTC. Translating it yields CASSLAYRGRTYNEQFF.

The chain joins TRBV20-1 to TRBJ2-3; D uncertain. There are 10 residues in the CDR3. Germline assignment: CDR1 DFQATT and CDR2 SNEGSKA (reference sequence). CDR3 region: CLGSTDTQYF. CDR3 nucleotide sequence: TGCCTAGGTAGCACAGATACGCAGTATTTT.

This chain connects TRBV11-3 to TRBJ2-1; 9 bases are shared with TRBD2. CDR1 is SGHNT and CDR2 is YENEEA in the germline V gene. V lost 1 base, J lost 10 bases, and 5 bases stayed unmatched. CDR3 length: 14 residues. CDR3 region: CASSLGPLAGEQFF. Written as DNA, the CDR3 is TGTGCCAGCAGCTTAGGCCCCCTAGCGGGAGAGCAGTTCTTC.

The rearrangement links TRBV5-4 to TRBJ2-7; the match to TRBD1 covers 8 bases. CDR1 is SGHNT, CDR2 YYREEE, per germline (reference sequence). CDR3 length equals 15 residues. After removal of 0 bases from V and 4 bases from J, the junction contained 6 bases not matched to a gene. The CDR3 is CASSLAGTGTYEQYF. DNA for the CDR3: TGTGCCAGCAGCTTGGCCGGGACAGGCACTTACGAGCAGTACTTC.

This clone was counted once. J is TRBJ2-7 and V is TRBV11-1, with D uncertain. Trimming left V 5 bases short and J 0 bases short, with 11 bases between. The germline CDR1 and CDR2 sequences are SGHAT and FQDESV (reference sequence). The CDR3 is 14 residues long. The CDR3 is CASSTAIGSYEQYF. The DNA of the CDR3 is TGTGCCAGCAGCACAGCAATTGGCTCCTACGAGCAGTACTTC. The full variable domain, its missing parts supplied by reference TRBV11-1 and TRBJ2-7, is EAEVAQSPRYKITEKSQAVAFWCDPISGHATLYWYRQILGQGPELLVQFQDESVVDDSQLPKDRFSAERLKGVDSTLKIQPAELGDSAMYLCASSTAIGSYEQYFGPGTRLTVT.

V usage is TRBV10-3 and J usage is TRBJ2-3; D not resolved. CDR1 and CDR2 (germline): ENHRY, SYGVKD. The CDR3 sequence is 15 residues long. The ends were cut back, 1 base at V and 2 bases at J, with 10 bases in the middle. The DNA for the CDR3 is TGTGCCATCAGTGAGTTGGGCGCCCCCACAGATACGCAGTATTTT. Translating gives CAISELGAPTDTQYF.

The chain has TRBV28 and TRBJ1-3; tentative D call: TRBD1 (5 bases). The CDR3 runs to 15 residues. The V gene's germline CDR1 is MDHEN and CDR2 SYDVKM. The germline V and J ends were trimmed by 3 bases and 0 bases, with 9 bases remaining between them. CDR3 bases: TGTGCCAGCAGTTTTCGGGGGAGCTCTGGAAACACCATATATTTT. It encodes CASSFRGSSGNTIYF.

The chain couples TRBV9 to TRBJ2-2, with 7 bases identical to TRBD1. J was trimmed by 4 bases and V by 4 bases; bases with no gene match: 10. CDR1 SGDLS and CDR2 YYNGEE come from the germline V gene. The CDR3 is made up of 16 amino acids. CDR3 in amino acids: CASSHTTGDRTGELFF. Here the CDR3 DNA reads TGTGCCAGCAGCCATACCACAGGGGATCGCACCGGGGAGCTGTTTTTT.

This clone appeared a single time. The chain employs TRBV19 and TRBJ1-5, with D tentatively TRBD1 (5 bases). V was cut by 3 bases and J by 1 base, with 10 bases left in between. The germline V gene encodes CDR1 LNHDA and CDR2 SQIVND (reference sequence). The CDR3 consists of 15 residues. CDR3 region: CASSISTGSNQPQHF. The CDR3 DNA reads as TGTGCCAGTAGTATTAGTACAGGAAGCAATCAGCCCCAGCATTTT.

This chain joins TRBV30 and TRBJ2-3, with D maybe TRBD1 (6 bases). This CDR3 contains 12 residues. Between the trimmed V and J ends, which lost 3 bases and 5 bases, there was a span of 9 bases. Germline V lookup: CDR1 GTSNPN, CDR2 SVGIG (reference sequence). The CDR3 sequence: CAWSGQIDTQYF. In DNA, the CDR3 is TGTGCCTGGAGCGGACAGATAGATACGCAGTATTTT.

V usage is TRBV28 and J usage is TRBJ1-2, with D perhaps TRBD1 (6 bases). This CDR3 has 16 amino acids. Germline-derived CDR1 and CDR2 are MDHEN and SYDVKM. V was clipped by 2 bases and J by 4 bases, with 17 bases between them. The CDR3 region has the DNA TGTGCCAGCAGTTTACATACGATGGACAGCTTCTATGGCTACACCTTC. Translating gives CASSLHTMDSFYGYTF.

V usage is TRBV7-2 and J usage is TRBJ1-6, with a weak D call TRBD1 (5 bases). V was cut by 2 bases and J by 5 bases, with 10 bases left in between. Germline loops: CDR1 SGHTA, CDR2 FQGNSA. The length of the CDR3 is 15 residues. CDR3 coding DNA: TGTGCCAGCAGCTTATACGGACAAAATAATTCACCCCTCCACTTT. Amino acid sequence: CASSLYGQNNSPLHF. The full variable domain, rest sourced from reference TRBV7-2 and TRBJ1-6, is GAGVSQSPSNKVTEKGKDVELRCDPISGHTALYWYRQSLGQGLEFLIYFQGNSAPDKSGLPSDRFSAERTGGSVSTLTIQRTQQEDSAVYLCASSLYGQNNSPLHFGNGTRLTVT.

This chain uses TRBV29-1 with TRBJ2-3; no reliable D call. The germline gives CDR1 SQVTM, CDR2 ANQGSEA. The CDR3 sequence is 11 residues long. V lost 7 bases and J lost 5, with 10 bases in between. In DNA, the CDR3 is TGCAGCGCCCGAGACGAAGATACGCAGTATTTT. Translating it yields CSARDEDTQYF.

There are a few counts of this clone. V gene TRBV2 combines with J gene TRBJ1-4; the D is unclear. This CDR3 spans 14 amino acids. V was pared by 10 bases and J by 4 bases, with 16 bases between. Per the germline V gene, CDR1 is SNHLY and CDR2 is FYNNEI. The CDR3 reads CATKHRVFNEKLFF. In DNA, the CDR3 is TGTGCCACCAAACACCGGGTCTTTAATGAAAAACTGTTTTTT.

V is TRBV6-5 and J is TRBJ1-1; D is ambiguous. Trimming shortened V by 9 bases and J by 7 bases, and 9 bases separated the two germline ends. The CDR3 sequence is 10 residues long. Germline CDR1 MNHEY, CDR2 SVGAGI. In DNA form, the CDR3 reads TGTGCCAGTCGGGCCGGTGAAGCTTTCTTT. It is translated as CASRAGEAFF.

The chain combines TRBV29-1 with TRBJ1-1; D uncertain. This CDR3 comprises 13 residues. CDR1 is SQVTM, CDR2 ANQGSEA, per germline. V lost 6 bases to trimming and J lost 0 bases, with 11 bases between them. In nucleotides, the CDR3 is TGCAGCGTCGGGGTGTCACTGAACACTGAAGCTTTCTTT. Amino acid sequence: CSVGVSLNTEAFF.

The V and J genes are TRBV10-3 and TRBJ1-1; D call uncertain. The germline V gene has CDR1 ENHRY and CDR2 SYGVKD. The CDR3 is 13 residues long. The V end was cut by 3 bases, the J end by 1 base, with 6 bases between. The CDR3 nucleotides are TGTGCCATCAGTGATAGGGAGAACACTGAAGCTTTCTTT. The encoded protein is CAISDRENTEAFF.

This chain uses TRBV6-6 with TRBJ1-3; D is uncertain. V dropped 4 bases and J dropped 4 bases, with 11 bases sitting between them. The CDR3 totals 14 residues. Germline lookup yields CDR1 MNHNY and CDR2 SVGAGI (reference sequence). The CDR3 DNA sequence: TGTGCCAGCAGTTTGGATGAGGAGGGAAACACCATATATTTT. This translates into CASSLDEEGNTIYF.

The chain combines TRBV27 with TRBJ1-1, with D possibly TRBD1 on 5 matching bases. Germline V lookup: CDR1 MNHEY, CDR2 SMNVEV (reference sequence). The V end lost 4 bases, the J end lost 10 bases, and 19 bases lay between the germline ends. CDR3 length equals 14 residues. CDR3 region: CASSSVAGSIVAFF. The CDR3 DNA is TGTGCCAGCAGTTCGGTCGCAGGGTCAATCGTAGCTTTCTTT.

The chain employs TRBV4-3 and TRBJ1-5; TRBD1 might be the D (5 bases). Germline V lookup: CDR1 LGHNA, CDR2 YSLEER. With 0 bases removed from V and 3 bases from J, the gap between germline ends came to 15 bases. The CDR3 extends over 17 amino acids. CDR3 loop: CASSQDRGAVNNQPQHF. CDR3 nucleotides: TGCGCCAGCAGCCAAGATCGCGGGGCAGTAAACAATCAGCCCCAGCATTTT.

The CDR3 region is CASSGSTSLTIGGYTF. Here the CDR3 DNA reads TGTGCCAGCAGTGGCTCAACCTCCCTTACTATAGGCGGCTACACCTTC. This chain joins TRBV25-1 and TRBJ1-2; D unclear. Germline V gene lookup returns CDR1 MGHDK and CDR2 SYGVNS. V lost 4 bases and J lost 8, with 23 bases in between. The CDR3 sequence is 16 residues long.